These 28 T cell receptor beta chains share one sample of origin, sequenced in a study of regulatory T cells in long-lasting Graves disease. Relying on iRepertoire HTBI primers and Arm-PCR of CDR3 regions, the team built TCR beta libraries. In TCRdb, the multiplex PCR reads were re-called with MiXCR into one record per CDR3 protein. The sample shows a few hundred thousand distinct CDR3 sequences, around a fifth of them seen only once. Time point defined: persistent/refractory GD, antithyroid drugs over 5 years with positive TRAb. RNA from PBMCs was the source of the TCR library. The sample in question was peripheral blood mononuclear cells (PBMCs), obtained when the disease was refractory, from a patient treated with antithyroid drugs. These receptor sequences come from a female donor with Graves disease.

This clonotype has just a few counts. This chain joins TRBV20-1 and TRBJ2-7, with D maybe TRBD2 (6 bases). The germline V and J ends were trimmed by 4 bases and 2 bases, with 12 bases remaining between them. Germline CDR1 DFQATT, CDR2 SNEGSKA (reference sequence). This CDR3 comprises 13 residues. CDR3 DNA sequence: TGCAGTGCTACCAGGGACTCCCCCTACGAGCAGTACTTC. Translation: CSATRDSPYEQYF.

V and J are TRBV7-3 and TRBJ2-2; D not resolved. Trimming removed 1 base from V and 0 bases from J, with 9 bases in between. The CDR3 covers 16 residues. Germline V lookup: CDR1 SGHTA, CDR2 FQGTGA. The CDR3 DNA follows: TGTGCCAGCAGCTTAATTCGAGGACCGAACACCGGGGAGCTGTTTTTT. Its translation is CASSLIRGPNTGELFF. Together with reference TRBV7-3 and TRBJ2-2, the CDR3 gives the full variable domain: GAGVSQTPSNKVTEKGKYVELRCDPISGHTALYWYRQSLGQGPEFLIYFQGTGAADDSGLPNDRFFAVRPEGSVSTLKIQRTERGDSAVYLCASSLIRGPNTGELFFGEGSRLTVL.

This clonotype was found many times. The gene calls are TRBV3-1 and TRBJ2-7, with D tentatively TRBD1 (5 bases). The CDR3 is 12 residues long. V gave up 6 bases and J gave up 3 bases, with 9 bases separating them. Germline lookup yields CDR1 LGHDT and CDR2 YNNKEL (reference sequence). CDR3: CASSQGRYEQYF. DNA of the CDR3: TGTGCCAGCAGTCAGGGTCGCTACGAGCAGTACTTC.

The genes are TRBV20-1 and TRBJ1-6; no clear D gene. The CDR3 loop spans 15 amino acids. The germline V and J ends were trimmed by 7 bases and 0 bases, with 13 bases remaining between them. Germline V CDR1 and CDR2: DFQATT, SNEGSKA (reference sequence). The DNA for the CDR3 is TGCAGTGTAAGGACGGACGGCTCCTATAATTCACCCCTCCACTTT. It specifies CSVRTDGSYNSPLHF.

This clonotype was counted many times. The rearrangement joins TRBV2 to TRBJ1-1; D not resolved. Trimming removed 8 bases from V and 10 bases from J, with 5 bases in between. Per the germline V gene, CDR1 is SNHLY and CDR2 is FYNNEI. The CDR3 totals 8 residues. For the CDR3, the DNA is TGTGCCAGCCCGTTAGCTTTCTTT. This encodes CASPLAFF.

The V and J genes are TRBV11-2 and TRBJ2-3; 7 nucleotides align to TRBD2. Trimming cost V 5 bases and J 2 bases; bases outside gene matches: 7. The CDR3 spans 15 residues. Germline values: CDR1 SGHAT, CDR2 FQNNGV. The CDR3 is CASSRQSGATDTQYF. In nucleotides, the CDR3 is TGTGCCAGCAGCCGCCAGAGCGGGGCCACAGATACGCAGTATTTT.

This clonotype was seen ten or more times. The rearrangement joins TRBV15 to TRBJ2-4; 7 positions match TRBD1. V was clipped by 1 base and J by 0 bases; unmatched bases: 6. Germline CDR1 reads LNHNV; CDR2 reads YYDKDF (reference sequence). This CDR3 has 17 residues. Here the CDR3 DNA reads TGTGCCACCAGCAGAGGAGGGGGCGGCCTAGCCAAAAACATTCAGTACTTC. Its translation is CATSRGGGGLAKNIQYF.

J is TRBJ1-5 and V is TRBV19, with TRBD1 as a possible D gene (6 bases). V was cut by 0 bases and J by 4 bases, with 13 bases left in between. This CDR3 has 16 residues. The germline V gene encodes CDR1 LNHDA and CDR2 SQIVND (reference sequence). The CDR3 DNA reads as TGTGCCAGTAGTATAGATCATACAGGGTGGAATCAGCCCCAGCATTTT. Translating gives CASSIDHTGWNQPQHF.

This clonotype appeared many times. The chain carries TRBV28 and TRBJ1-5, with D hard to call. Trimming shortened V by 6 bases and J by 0 bases, and 24 bases separated the two germline ends. The germline gives CDR1 MDHEN, CDR2 SYDVKM. This CDR3 is built from 19 residues. Written as DNA, the CDR3 is TGTGCCAGCAGCCCCCCTTTGGGGAGATGGGGAGATAGCAATCAGCCCCAGCATTTT. It codes for CASSPPLGRWGDSNQPQHF.

This clonotype was counted only a few times. The chain carries TRBV29-1 and TRBJ1-1; tentatively, D is TRBD1 (6 bases). The V end was cut by 5 bases, the J end by 5 bases, with 18 bases between. Germline values: CDR1 SQVTM, CDR2 ANQGSEA. The CDR3 length is 14 residues. The DNA for the CDR3 is TGCAGCGTTCACTGGGGCAGGGGAAAGACTGAAGCTTTCTTT. Protein sequence: CSVHWGRGKTEAFF.

This clonotype occurred a few times. The chain has TRBV30 and TRBJ2-7; D is possibly TRBD1 (5 bases). The CDR3 has 14 amino acids. CDR1 is GTSNPN and CDR2 is SVGIG in the germline V gene (reference sequence). V lost 1 base, J lost 4 bases, and 14 bases lay in between. The CDR3 spells CAWSDGANSYEQYF. The CDR3 DNA reads TGTGCCTGGAGTGATGGGGCGAACTCATACGAGCAGTACTTC. The whole variable domain, remainder taken from reference TRBV30 and TRBJ2-7, is SQTIHQWPATLVQPVGSPLSLECTVEGTSNPNLYWYRQAAGRGLQLLFYSVGIGQISSEVPQNLSASRPQDRQFILSSKKLLLSDSGFYLCAWSDGANSYEQYFGPGTRLTVT.

In this sample, this clonotype turned up a few times. The V and J genes are TRBV4-1 and TRBJ1-4; D is ambiguous. The CDR3 is made up of 15 amino acids. From germline, CDR1 is MGHRA and CDR2 YSYEKL. The germline V and J ends were trimmed by 0 bases and 5 bases, with 10 bases remaining between them. The DNA for the CDR3 is TGCGCCAGCAGCCAAGAACCTTTATTGAATGAAAAACTGTTTTTT. This sequence encodes CASSQEPLLNEKLFF.

This clonotype showed up many times. The CDR3 here is CASSVGTRGYEQYF. The DNA for the CDR3 is TGTGCCAGCAGCGTCGGGACTAGGGGTTACGAGCAGTACTTC. This rearrangement joins TRBV2 to TRBJ2-7, with TRBD2 matching over 8 bases. Trimming took 6 bases from V and 4 from J; bases not matched to a gene: 8. The germline V gene encodes CDR1 SNHLY and CDR2 FYNNEI. There are 14 residues in the CDR3.

In its sample, this clonotype was seen many times. The V call is TRBV2, the J call TRBJ2-6; D remains ambiguous. V lost 11 bases, J lost 4 bases, and 18 bases lay in between. The germline gives CDR1 SNHLY, CDR2 FYNNEI. The CDR3 is 15 amino acids. The CDR3 protein is CASSFKSAGANVLTF. CDR3 bases: TGTGCCTCTTCATTCAAATCTGCCGGGGCCAACGTCCTGACTTTC.

This clonotype showed up many times. The chain carries TRBV29-1 and TRBJ1-2; 8 nucleotides agree with TRBD1. This CDR3 is built from 17 residues. V shed 4 bases, J shed 3 bases, and the junction held 16 bases outside the gene matches. Per the germline V gene, CDR1 is SQVTM and CDR2 is ANQGSEA. The CDR3 region is CSVVIVDRVPLDYGYTF. As DNA, the CDR3 is TGCAGCGTTGTGATTGTGGACAGGGTTCCCCTAGACTATGGCTACACCTTC. Full variable domain (outside the CDR3, taken from reference TRBV29-1 and TRBJ1-2): SAVISQKPSRDICQRGTSLTIQCQVDSQVTMMFWYRQQPGQSLTLIATANQGSEATYESGFVIDKFPISRPNLTFSTLTVSNMSPEDSSIYLCSVVIVDRVPLDYGYTFGSGTRLTVV.

This clonotype has a handful of counts. V and J are TRBV2 and TRBJ2-6; a possible D gene is TRBD2 (6 bases). The CDR3 spans 17 residues. The germline V gene has CDR1 SNHLY and CDR2 FYNNEI. V was shortened by 6 bases and J by 0 bases, with 15 bases between the two germline ends. CDR3: CASSLSGFGSGANVLTF. CDR3 sequence (DNA): TGTGCCAGCAGCCTAAGCGGGTTCGGCTCTGGGGCCAACGTCCTGACTTTC.

This clonotype was seen ten or more times. This chain joins TRBV12-3 or TRBV12-4 and TRBJ2-6, with TRBD2 identical over 14 bases. This CDR3 region has 17 residues. The V gene end was trimmed by 4 bases and the J gene end by 2 bases; junction bases not matched to a gene: 1. This CDR3 reads CASSSTSGRAGANVLTF. The DNA of the CDR3 is TGTGCCAGCAGTTCGACTAGCGGGAGGGCTGGGGCCAACGTCCTGACTTTC.

This clonotype has at least ten counts. The chain uses TRBV19 and TRBJ2-7, with D perhaps matching TRBD1 (6 bases). Germline CDR1 and CDR2: LNHDA and SQIVND (reference sequence). The ends were cut back, 3 bases at V and 3 bases at J, with 15 bases in the middle. There are 15 residues in the CDR3. CDR3 sequence reads: CASSISGDTFYEQYF. CDR3 nucleotides: TGTGCCAGTAGTATTTCTGGGGACACCTTCTACGAGCAGTACTTC.

With regard to this clonotype: A much more abundant neighbour one base away suggests this may be a read error. For the CDR3, the DNA is TGTGCCAGCAGTTTATTTAGCGGCACCTACGAGCAGTACTTC. This encodes CASSLFSGTYEQYF. The V and J genes are TRBV12-3 or TRBV12-4 and TRBJ2-7, with D perhaps matching TRBD2 (6 bases). With 2 bases removed from V and 2 bases from J, the gap between germline ends came to 10 bases. This CDR3 is 14 amino acids long.

The table lists this clonotype with many counts. The rearrangement uses TRBV27 and TRBJ2-5; D may be TRBD1 (5 bases). There are 14 residues in the CDR3. From germline, CDR1 is MNHEY and CDR2 SMNVEV (reference sequence). V lost 2 bases, J lost 5 bases, and 12 bases lay in between. CDR3 nucleotides: TGTGCCAGCAGTTTACAGGGCCCCGAGGAGACCCAGTACTTC. Amino acids: CASSLQGPEETQYF.

This clonotype was seen repeatedly, ten times or more. The chain's CDR3 is CASSYGRFEETQYF. For the CDR3, the DNA is TGTGCCAGCAGTTACGGCCGATTTGAAGAGACCCAGTACTTC. The rearrangement joins TRBV12-3 or TRBV12-4 to TRBJ2-5; D uncertain. V was shortened by 4 bases and J by 3 bases, with 12 bases between the two germline ends. This CDR3 region has 14 residues.

This clonotype was detected many times. V usage is TRBV18 and J usage is TRBJ1-1; D remains unclear. This CDR3 is built from 13 residues. V was clipped by 0 bases and J by 1 base, with 3 bases between them. Per the germline V gene, CDR1 is KGHSH and CDR2 is LQKENI. The CDR3 region is CASSPPQNTEAFF. In DNA form, the CDR3 reads TGTGCCAGCTCACCACCGCAGAACACTGAAGCTTTCTTT.

This clonotype has at least ten counts. The CDR3 loop reads CASSLGDSPLHF. CDR3 in DNA: TGTGCCAGCAGCTTAGGAGATTCACCCCTCCACTTT. The chain joins TRBV28 to TRBJ1-6; D is uncertain. The germline gives CDR1 MDHEN, CDR2 SYDVKM. CDR3 length: 12 residues. Trimming removed 6 bases at V and 8 bases at J, with 8 bases between.

This clonotype has a count of ten or more. The gene calls are TRBV6-1 and TRBJ1-2; D unclear. Deletions cut 5 bases from V and 5 bases from J, with 12 bases between. Germline V gives CDR1 MNHNS, CDR2 SASEGT. CDR3 length equals 13 residues. This chain's CDR3 is CASSRPPGYGYTF. The DNA of the CDR3 is TGTGCCAGCAGTAGACCTCCGGGGTATGGCTACACCTTC.

On this clonotype itself: This clone may be a read error of a much larger clone one base away. The chain uses TRBV28 and TRBJ1-5, with D uncertain. Germline V CDR1 and CDR2: MDHEN, SYDVKM. Trimming removed 8 bases at V and 0 bases at J, with 17 bases between. The CDR3 runs 16 residues. CDR3 in amino acids: CASEGYLGYSNQPQHF. CDR3 nucleotides: TGTGCCAGCGAGGGTTATTTGGGCTATAGCAATCAGCCCCAGCATTTT.

This clonotype was counted ten times or more. This chain connects TRBV20-1 to TRBJ2-7, with TRBD2 matching over 12 bases. Trimming removed 6 bases from V and 2 bases from J; junction bases left unmatched: 8. There are 15 residues in the CDR3. From germline, CDR1 is DFQATT and CDR2 SNEGSKA (reference sequence). Written as DNA, the CDR3 is TGCAGTGCCTCCAAGGGACTAGCGGGTACCTACGAGCAGTACTTC. This translates into CSASKGLAGTYEQYF.

The chain couples TRBV20-1 to TRBJ2-7, with 7 bases matching TRBD2. Germline V lookup: CDR1 DFQATT, CDR2 SNEGSKA (reference sequence). Losses at the gene ends were 5 bases for V and 3 bases for J; bases not matched to a gene: 7. The CDR3 runs 13 residues. The CDR3, as DNA: TGCAGTGCTGGTGGACTAGGGGACTACGAGCAGTACTTC. Protein sequence: CSAGGLGDYEQYF.

Many counts were recorded for this clonotype. The chain joins TRBV27 to TRBJ2-7; tentatively, D is TRBD1 or TRBD2 (5 bases each). The CDR3 runs 14 residues. Trimming took 7 bases from V and 3 from J, leaving 16 bases between them. The germline V gene encodes CDR1 MNHEY and CDR2 SMNVEV (reference sequence). In DNA form, the CDR3 reads TGTGCCAGCATCGACCCGGGACGGCACTACGAGCAGTACTTC. Encoded protein: CASIDPGRHYEQYF.